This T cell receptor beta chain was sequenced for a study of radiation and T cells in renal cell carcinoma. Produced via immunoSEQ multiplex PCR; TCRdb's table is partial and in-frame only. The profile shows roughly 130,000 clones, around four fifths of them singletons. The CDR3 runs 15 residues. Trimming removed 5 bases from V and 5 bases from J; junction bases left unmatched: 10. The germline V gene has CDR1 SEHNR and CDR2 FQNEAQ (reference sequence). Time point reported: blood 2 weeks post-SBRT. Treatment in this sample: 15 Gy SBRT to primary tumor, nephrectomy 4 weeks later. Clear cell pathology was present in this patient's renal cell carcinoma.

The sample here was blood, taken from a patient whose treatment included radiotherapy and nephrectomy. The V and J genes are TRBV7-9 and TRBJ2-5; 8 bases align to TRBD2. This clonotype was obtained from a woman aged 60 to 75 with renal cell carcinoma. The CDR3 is CASSPSGSNRETQYF. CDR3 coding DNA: TGTGCCAGCAGCCCAAGCGGGAGCAACCGGGAGACCCAGTACTTC. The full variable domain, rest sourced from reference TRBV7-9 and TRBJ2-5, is DTGVSQNPRHKITKRGQNVTFRCDPISEHNRLYWYRQTLGQGPEFLTYFQNEAQLEKSRLLSDRFSAERPKGSFSTLEIQRTEQGDSAMYLCASSPSGSNRETQYFGPGTRLLVL.